Given below is one TCR beta chain in context. Its antigen is not identified. The data belong to a study of radiotherapy plus CTLA-4 blockade in lung cancer. General observations from the study: Blood saw expansion of tumor-derived TCR clones after radiotherapy plus ipilimumab.

V dropped 6 bases and J dropped 1 base, with 13 bases sitting between them. The germline V gene encodes CDR1 LNHDA and CDR2 SQIVND (reference sequence). The CDR3 has 15 residues. TCRdb's copy holds only in-frame clones and misses some; the assay was immunoSEQ multiplex PCR. This table holds 39,000 or so clones, 70% to 85% found once. This clonotype was sampled from a human donor with non-small cell lung cancer who had stable disease on radiotherapy plus ipilimumab. The specimen comprised peripheral blood, sampled from a patient treated with radiotherapy plus ipilimumab. The chain joins TRBV19 to TRBJ1-5; TRBD1 might be the D (6 bases). The CDR3 sequence is CASRERGGSNQPQHF. As DNA, the CDR3 is TGTGCCAGTAGAGAGAGAGGGGGAAGCAATCAGCCCCAGCATTTT.